The present TCR beta chain was sequenced within a study of cytomegalovirus exposure and HLA in healthy donors. This CDR3 region has 15 residues. Germline values: CDR1 MGHRA, CDR2 YSYEKL. Trimming cost V 4 bases and J 10 bases; bases outside gene matches: 10. Regarding donors, all were healthy bone marrow donors. Regarding the study as a whole: In an earlier analysis, most TCR beta V segments were productive about 87% or about 30% of the time. Reportedly, fewer N-insertions than the roughly 700-donor mean appeared in an Asian-associated ancestry cluster in a later analysis.

Remarks on this clone: Its antigen is currently unknown.

The study ran its PCR with 60 Vbeta and 13 Jbeta primers. Method: immunoSEQ multiplex PCR; TCRdb's copy keeps in-frame clones and lacks some. This repertoire shows about 120,000 clones, about three quarters found once; its top ten account for roughly 6.1%. The sample taken for sequencing was PBMCs. This TCR was recovered from a woman between 35 and 50 years old in good health and CMV-seronegative. The rearrangement uses TRBV4-1 and TRBJ2-1; 10 nucleotides agree with TRBD2. CDR3 sequence (DNA): TGCGCCAGCAGCCCCCGGGAACTAGCGGGACTGGAGCAGTTCTTC. Amino acids: CASSPRELAGLEQFF.